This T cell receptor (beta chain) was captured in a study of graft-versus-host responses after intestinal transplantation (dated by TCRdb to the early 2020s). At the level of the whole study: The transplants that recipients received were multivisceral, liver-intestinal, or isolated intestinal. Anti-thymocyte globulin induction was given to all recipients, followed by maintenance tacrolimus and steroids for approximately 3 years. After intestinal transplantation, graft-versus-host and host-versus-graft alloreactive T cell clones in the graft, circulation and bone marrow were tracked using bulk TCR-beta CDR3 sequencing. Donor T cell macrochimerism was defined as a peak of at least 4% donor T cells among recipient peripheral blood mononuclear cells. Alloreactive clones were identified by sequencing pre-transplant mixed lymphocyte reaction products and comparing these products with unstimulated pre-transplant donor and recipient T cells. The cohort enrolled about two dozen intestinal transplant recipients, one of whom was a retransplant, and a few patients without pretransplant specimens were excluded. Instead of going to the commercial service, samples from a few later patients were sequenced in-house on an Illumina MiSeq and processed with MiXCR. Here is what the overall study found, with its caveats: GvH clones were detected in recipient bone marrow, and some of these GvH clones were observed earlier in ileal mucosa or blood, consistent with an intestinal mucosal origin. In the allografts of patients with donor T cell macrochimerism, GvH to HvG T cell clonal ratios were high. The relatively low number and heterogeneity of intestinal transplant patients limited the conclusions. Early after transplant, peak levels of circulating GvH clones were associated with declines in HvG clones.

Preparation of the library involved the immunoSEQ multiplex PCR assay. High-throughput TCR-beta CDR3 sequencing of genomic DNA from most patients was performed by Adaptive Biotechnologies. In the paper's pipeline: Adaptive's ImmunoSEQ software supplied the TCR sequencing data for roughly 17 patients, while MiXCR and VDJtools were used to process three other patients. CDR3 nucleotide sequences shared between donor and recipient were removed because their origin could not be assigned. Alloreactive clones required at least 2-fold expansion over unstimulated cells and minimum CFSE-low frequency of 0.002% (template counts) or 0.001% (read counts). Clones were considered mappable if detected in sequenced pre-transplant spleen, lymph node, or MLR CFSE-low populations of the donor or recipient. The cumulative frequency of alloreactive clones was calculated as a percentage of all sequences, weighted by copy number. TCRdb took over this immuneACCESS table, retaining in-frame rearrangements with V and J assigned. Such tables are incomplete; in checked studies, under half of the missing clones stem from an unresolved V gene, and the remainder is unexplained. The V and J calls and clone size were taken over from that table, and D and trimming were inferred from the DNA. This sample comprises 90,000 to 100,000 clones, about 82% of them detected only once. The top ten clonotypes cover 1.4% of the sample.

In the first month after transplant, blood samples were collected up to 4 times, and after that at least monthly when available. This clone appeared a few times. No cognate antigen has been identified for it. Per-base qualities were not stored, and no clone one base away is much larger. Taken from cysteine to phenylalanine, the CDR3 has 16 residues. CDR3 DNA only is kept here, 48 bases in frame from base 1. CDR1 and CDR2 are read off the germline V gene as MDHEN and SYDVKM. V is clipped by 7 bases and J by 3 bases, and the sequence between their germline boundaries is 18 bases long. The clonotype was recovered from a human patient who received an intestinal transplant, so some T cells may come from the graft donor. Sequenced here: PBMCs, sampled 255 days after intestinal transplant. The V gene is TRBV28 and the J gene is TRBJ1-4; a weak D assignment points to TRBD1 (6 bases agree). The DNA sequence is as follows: TGTGCCAGCAAAGCTCAGGGGCGCTTTGCTAATGAAAAACTGTTTTTT. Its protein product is CASKAQGRFANEKLFF.